This T cell receptor (beta chain) was captured in a study of human thymus T cells. Overall study findings and caveats: Gene usage for V and J segments appeared biased in thymic and blood repertoires.

The CDR3 runs 15 residues. Trimming took 3 bases from V and 1 from J; bases not matched to a gene: 4. Germline CDR1 is SGDLS and CDR2 is YYNGEE. In regard to this clone: What it binds is unknown.

The sample donors, healthy Finnish infants, were having corrective surgery for congenital heart defects. Only four of the eight donors provided an approximately 0.5-1 mL blood sample. All available leukocytes, rather than a set cell count, yielded the blood DNA. Some clones are missing from TCRdb's copy, which holds only in-frame ones; the method was immunoSEQ multiplex PCR. The sample consists of 45,000 to 75,000 clones, nearly 95% of them appearing once. The V call is TRBV9, the J call TRBJ2-1; 7 bases match TRBD1. This receptor was obtained from a boy under two years old with a congenital heart defect but otherwise immunologically healthy. The sequenced material came from blood. The CDR3 coding sequence is TGTGCCAGCAGCGAGGGACAGTTTTCCTACAATGAGCAGTTCTTC. Its translation is CASSEGQFSYNEQFF.